These T cell receptor beta chains were read from a single sample in a study of cytomegalovirus exposure and HLA in healthy donors. Data came from immunoSEQ multiplex PCR; TCRdb stores just in-frame clones and leaves some out. The repertoire has 90,000 to 150,000 clones, about four fifths of them found once; the top ten carry less than 2.5%. Sequencing was performed on PBMCs. These receptors originate from a woman aged 40-49 years in good health and CMV-seronegative. Both conserved end residues are part of each CDR3. D genes are given only for firm matches. A row's size may be missing; if present it is once, few, many or a size class.

d_call	v_call	j_call	clone_size	cdr3_nt	cdr3_aa
TRBD1	TRBV6-4	TRBJ1-4	-	TGTGCCAGCAGGGGATTCCAATCGGGACAGGATAATGAAAAACTGTTTTTT	CASRGFQSGQDNEKLFF
TRBD1	TRBV5-1	TRBJ2-7	once	TGCGCCAGCAGTGGGGACAGAGCCTACGAGCAGTACTTC	CASSGDRAYEQYF
TRBD1	TRBV5-4	TRBJ2-3	few	TGTGTATTTAGGGGGCGTGGAGATACGCAGTATTTT	CVFRGRGDTQYF
-	TRBV11-2	TRBJ2-7	-	TGTGCCAGCAGCTTAGAGGGTGGTCGGGGGACCTCCTACGAGCAGTACTTC	CASSLEGGRGTSYEQYF
-	TRBV4-1	TRBJ2-3	-	TGCGCCAGCAGCTACAAGGCAGGTTCCTCCACAGATACGCAGTATTTT	CASSYKAGSSTDTQYF
TRBD1	TRBV7-3	TRBJ2-2	-	TGTGCCAGCAGTCGCCAGACAGGGTTGGGCGGGGAGCTGTTTTTT	CASSRQTGLGGELFF
-	TRBV6-5	TRBJ1-1	few	TGTGCCAGCAGTTACTCGTACAGGGTAAACACTGAAGCTTTCTTT	CASSYSYRVNTEAFF
-	TRBV6-1	TRBJ2-7	once	TGTGCCAGCTCCGCTGGACTGGGCCGCTACGAGCAGTACTTC	CASSAGLGRYEQYF
-	TRBV7-9	TRBJ1-3	once	TGTGCCAGCTCCGGAGGGCCCTCTGGAAACACCATATATTTT	CASSGGPSGNTIYF
TRBD1	TRBV19	TRBJ2-7	-	TGTGCCAGTACCCCGGACAGGGCCTCCTACGAGCAGTACTTC	CASTPDRASYEQYF
-	TRBV7-9	TRBJ2-7	-	TGTGCCAGCAGCCCCACAGGGTCCTACGAGCAGTACTTC	CASSPTGSYEQYF